A single sample is the source of the 8 T cell receptor beta chains below, sequenced in a study of CD8+CD57+ T cells in acquired aplastic anemia (dated by TCRdb to between 2018 and 2020). The instrument given in TCRdb is Illumina HiSeq 2000. Genomic DNA was used as template for profiling of TCR beta VDJ combinations and CDR3 sequences. The public reads were reprocessed in TCRdb via fastp at Q25 and MiXCR, keeping in-frame beta chains. CDR3 protein sequences are deduplicated, and each keeps its most common genes and DNA. For this sample the table gives some 410,000 distinct CDR3 sequences, of which roughly 68% were detected only once. The ten largest clones capture 4% of the sample. The sequenced material came from sorted CD4+, CD8+, or CD8+CD57+ T cells (not recorded which) from PBMCs. The origin of the receptors is a human donor in good health, serving as a control.

Notes on this clonotype: A read error may be the cause here, since a much bigger clone is one base away. J is TRBJ1-1 and V is TRBV19; D is uncertain. The germline V gene encodes CDR1 LNHDA and CDR2 SQIVND (reference sequence). This CDR3 contains 12 residues. Trimming shortened V by 4 bases and J by 4 bases, and 7 bases separated the two germline ends. The CDR3 here is CASSKRITEAFF. The CDR3 region has the DNA TGTGCCAGTAGTAAAAGAATCACTGAAGCTTTCTTT.

As for this clonotype: This clone may be a read error of a much larger clone one base away. The J gene is TRBJ2-7, the V gene TRBV15, with TRBD1 matching 11 bases. The CDR3 is 15 amino acids. In germline, CDR1 is LNHNV, CDR2 YYDKDF (reference sequence). The CDR3 protein is CATSRGTGGSYEQHF. In nucleotides, the CDR3 is TGTGCCACCAGCAGAGGGACAGGGGGCTCCTACGAGCAGCACTTC.

V usage is TRBV20-1 and J usage is TRBJ2-7, with D maybe TRBD2 (7 bases). Per germline, CDR1 DFQATT and CDR2 SNEGSKA (reference sequence). V gave up 4 bases and J gave up 2 bases, with 18 bases separating them. The CDR3 loop spans 15 amino acids. CDR3 coding DNA: TGCAGTGCTAACCGGGGGGCAGGGTTCCCCTACGAGCAGTACTTC. As protein: CSANRGAGFPYEQYF.

The V gene is TRBV11-2, the J gene TRBJ2-7; no firm D call. CDR3 length: 13 amino acids. V lost 3 bases, J lost 6 bases, and 12 bases lay in between. The germline gives CDR1 SGHAT, CDR2 FQNNGV. The CDR3 DNA sequence: TGTGCCAGCAGCTTCGAATACGTCCCCGAGCAGTACTTC. It yields the protein CASSFEYVPEQYF.

This clonotype has a handful of counts. The chain recombines TRBV15 with TRBJ1-2; D is unresolved. Trimming took off 2 bases at V and 8 bases at J, with 18 bases between the two ends. CDR1 is LNHNV and CDR2 is YYDKDF in the germline V gene (reference sequence). The CDR3 covers 15 residues. The CDR3 here is CATSRQLDGWNGYTF. The CDR3 DNA reads TGTGCCACCAGCAGACAATTGGACGGGTGGAACGGCTACACCTTC.

Of note for this clonotype: A much larger clone sits a single nucleotide away, making a read error possible. The conserved phenylalanine or tryptophan is not found at the CDR3 terminus, so this likely reflects a read error. The chain employs TRBV6-5 and TRBJ2-7; no firm D call. Germline assignment: CDR1 MNHEY and CDR2 SVGAGI. V was shortened by 8 bases and J by 2 bases, with 13 bases between the two germline ends. The CDR3 sequence is 13 residues long. The CDR3: CASVLSAAYEQYL. The CDR3 coding sequence is TGTGCCAGCGTTTTAAGCGCCGCCTACGAGCAGTACCTC.

This clonotype was counted many times. The chain uses TRBV5-8 and TRBJ1-1, with D possibly being TRBD1 (6 bases). In germline, CDR1 is SGHTS, CDR2 YDEGEE. The V gene lost 4 bases and the J gene lost 5 bases, with 15 bases spanning the gap. The CDR3 consists of 14 residues. The CDR3 DNA reads as TGTGCCAGCAGCCCAGGGGATTTGGTAACTGAAGCTTTCTTT. It specifies CASSPGDLVTEAFF.

The sample holds many counts of this clonotype. CDR3 sequence reads: CSAQSLDGCSNQPQHF. CDR3 DNA sequence: TGCAGTGCGCAATCTCTGGACGGTTGTAGCAATCAGCCCCAGCATTTT. V usage is TRBV20-1 and J usage is TRBJ1-5, with unresolved D. This CDR3 has 16 residues. The germline V and J ends were trimmed by 6 bases and 0 bases, with 18 bases remaining between them. Germline loops: CDR1 DFQATT, CDR2 SNEGSKA (reference sequence).